Each of the 28 T cell receptor beta chains below was sequenced from the same sample in a study of T-cell reconstitution after alpha-beta-depleted transplantation in children. During its preparation, the TCRbeta library received unique molecular identifiers. In TCRdb, the PCR reads were re-called with MiXCR into one record per CDR3 protein. Of about 980,000 distinct CDR3 sequences in the sample, about 26% were seen once. The sample was PBMCs, mostly from graft donor cells, taken 360 days after TCRalphabeta/CD19-depleted stem cell transplant. These receptors originate from a boy in the first two years of life who had a stem cell transplant for SCID, so the T cells may come from the graft donor.

The chain carries TRBV12-3 or TRBV12-4 and TRBJ1-3; a possible D gene is TRBD1 (5 bases). This CDR3 comprises 16 residues. V was pared by 2 bases and J by 1 base, with 12 bases between. The CDR3 loop is CASSLPGPRSGNTIYF. CDR3 bases: TGTGCCAGCAGTTTACCGGGACCTCGTTCTGGAAACACCATATATTTT.

The genes are TRBV5-1 and TRBJ2-5; possibly TRBD1 or TRBD2 for D (6 bases each). V was pared by 4 bases and J by 4 bases, with 14 bases between. The CDR3 runs 14 residues. Germline assignment: CDR1 SGHRS and CDR2 YFSETQ. In DNA, the CDR3 is TGCGCCAGCAGCCCGGGGGCGGAAGGAGAGACCCAGTACTTC. Its translation: CASSPGAEGETQYF.

This clonotype was recorded a few times. V usage is TRBV7-8 and J usage is TRBJ2-7, with D possibly TRBD1 on 6 matching bases. Trimming shortened V by 2 bases and J by 6 bases, and 17 bases separated the two germline ends. The CDR3 is made up of 15 amino acids. CDR1 is SGHVS, CDR2 FQNEAQ, per germline. CDR3 sequence reads: CASSLIQARGGEQYF. Written as DNA, the CDR3 is TGTGCCAGCAGCTTAATCCAAGCTCGAGGGGGCGAGCAGTACTTC. Based on the CDR3 plus reference TRBV7-8 and TRBJ2-7, the full variable domain is GAGVSQSPRYKVAKRGQDVALRCDPISGHVSLFWYQQALGQGPEFLTYFQNEAQLDKSGLPSDRFFAERPEGSVSTLKIQRTQQEDSAVYLCASSLIQARGGEQYFGPGTRLTVT.

The chain is built from TRBV18 and TRBJ1-5; D not certain. V gave up 3 bases and J gave up 10 bases, with 10 bases separating them. CDR1 is KGHSH, CDR2 LQKENI, per germline. This CDR3 region has 12 residues. CDR3 coding DNA: TGTGCCAGCTCACCGGGTGGAGATCCCCAGCATTTT. Encoded protein: CASSPGGDPQHF.

The J gene is TRBJ2-5, the V gene TRBV6-5, with D perhaps TRBD1 (5 bases). CDR3 length equals 14 residues. The ends were cut back, 2 bases at V and 7 bases at J, with 14 bases in the middle. Per germline, CDR1 MNHEY and CDR2 SVGAGI. CDR3 bases: TGTGCCAGCAGTTACGCCGGGCAGGGCGTGACCCAGTACTTC. As protein: CASSYAGQGVTQYF.

This chain uses TRBV5-5 with TRBJ1-2, with 10 bases matching TRBD1. Germline-derived CDR1 and CDR2 are SGHKS and YYEKEE (reference sequence). The CDR3 is made up of 17 amino acids. After removal of 4 bases from V and 6 bases from J, the junction contained 15 bases not matched to a gene. The CDR3 nucleotides read TGTGCCAGCAGCGTGGGTTCCGGGACAGGGGATTTTGATGGCTACACCTTC. Protein: CASSVGSGTGDFDGYTF.

CDR3: CASSPERLDGYEQYF. As DNA, the CDR3 is TGCGCCAGCAGCCCTGAACGACTTGACGGTTACGAGCAGTACTTC. The chain joins TRBV5-1 to TRBJ2-7, with D unresolved. Trimming stripped 4 bases from V and 4 bases from J, with 18 bases between. Germline CDR1 and CDR2: SGHRS and YFSETQ. This CDR3 is built from 15 residues.

This clonotype was found a few times. This chain uses TRBV6-1 with TRBJ2-7; TRBD2 aligns across 11 bases. V was clipped by 5 bases and J by 2 bases; unmatched bases: 5. The CDR3 extends over 15 amino acids. Germline-derived CDR1 and CDR2 are MNHNS and SASEGT. CDR3 nucleotides: TGTGCCAGCAGTCGGCTAGCGGGGGGCCCCTACGAGCAGTACTTC. This translates into CASSRLAGGPYEQYF.

This chain connects TRBV5-1 to TRBJ2-2, with 14 positions matching TRBD2. Germline assignment: CDR1 SGHRS and CDR2 YFSETQ. The CDR3 covers 21 residues. Trimming removed 4 bases from V and 1 base from J; junction bases left unmatched: 15. DNA for the CDR3: TGCGCCAGCAGCACCCGACCCCACGGACTAGCGGGGGGTCAGAACACCGGGGAGCTGTTTTTT. Protein product: CASSTRPHGLAGGQNTGELFF.

The chain has TRBV11-2 and TRBJ2-7; TRBD2 matches 14 bases. The CDR3 is 15 residues long. Germline CDR1 reads SGHAT; CDR2 reads FQNNGV. V lost 5 bases to trimming and J lost 5 bases; unmatched junction nucleotides: 5. CDR3 amino acids: CASSPTGLAGDEQYF. The DNA of the CDR3 is TGTGCCAGCAGCCCCACGGGACTAGCGGGAGACGAGCAGTACTTC.

This clonotype was detected a few times. V and J are TRBV6-1 and TRBJ2-7, with D maybe TRBD1 (7 bases). With 0 bases removed from V and 3 bases from J, the gap between germline ends came to 9 bases. The length of the CDR3 is 14 residues. From germline, CDR1 is MNHNS and CDR2 SASEGT. CDR3 sequence (DNA): TGTGCCAGCAGTGAAGCGCAGGGGGGCTACGAGCAGTACTTC. This translates into CASSEAQGGYEQYF.

Comments on this clonotype: Just one base apart from a much larger clone, this may be a read error. The chain recombines TRBV7-9 with TRBJ2-3; D is undetermined. The germline V gene has CDR1 SEHNR and CDR2 FQNEAQ (reference sequence). The CDR3 has 13 residues. V lost 1 base, J lost 4 bases, and 6 bases lay in between. The CDR3 region is CASSLGWSDTQYF. In DNA form, the CDR3 reads TGTGCCAGCAGCTTAGGGTGGTCAGATACGCAGTATTTT.

This chain joins TRBV7-2 and TRBJ2-3; D is ambiguous. The length of the CDR3 is 11 residues. CDR1 is SGHTA, CDR2 FQGNSA, per germline. V lost 5 bases to trimming and J lost 12 bases, with 12 bases between them. The CDR3 DNA follows: TGTGCCAGCAGCCAGTCCCTTTTCCAGTATTTT. Translated, it gives CASSQSLFQYF.

This clonotype was seen a handful of times. The chain carries TRBV10-3 and TRBJ2-7, with D perhaps assigned TRBD1 or TRBD2 (7 bases each). The ends were cut back, 6 bases at V and 6 bases at J, with 15 bases in the middle. CDR1 ENHRY and CDR2 SYGVKD come from the germline V gene. The CDR3 is 13 amino acids. The CDR3 DNA follows: TGTGCCATCAGGGGCAGGGGGGGATCCGAGCAGTACTTC. Its translation: CAIRGRGGSEQYF.

This clonotype was seen only a few times. The rearrangement joins TRBV25-1 to TRBJ2-5, with TRBD2 matching 7 bases. V lost 4 bases and J lost 4; bases outside the gene matches: 9. CDR1 MGHDK and CDR2 SYGVNS come from the germline V gene. The CDR3 loop spans 15 amino acids. The CDR3 sequence is CASSVRTSSIETQYF. DNA for the CDR3: TGTGCCAGCAGTGTCAGGACTAGTTCAATAGAGACCCAGTACTTC.

The rearrangement links TRBV9 to TRBJ2-3; 7 nucleotides line up with TRBD2. This CDR3 comprises 23 residues. Looked up from germline, CDR1 is SGDLS and CDR2 is YYNGEE. The junction had 27 bases not matched to a gene; V was cut back by 2 bases and J by 0 bases. In nucleotides, the CDR3 is TGTGCCAGCAGCGTCCTAGCGGCCCCGGAGACCCGCCCACAGGATACTAGCACAGATACGCAGTATTTT. Its translation is CASSVLAAPETRPQDTSTDTQYF.

The gene calls are TRBV7-2 and TRBJ2-3; 10 nucleotides line up with TRBD2. Germline V gene data show CDR1 as SGHTA and CDR2 as FQGNSA. V lost 5 bases, J lost 5 bases, and 7 bases stayed unmatched. The CDR3 loop spans 15 amino acids. The CDR3 loop reads CASSATSGAGDTQYF. Written as DNA, the CDR3 is TGTGCCAGCAGCGCCACTAGCGGGGCAGGAGATACGCAGTATTTT.

The genes are TRBV12-3 or TRBV12-4 and TRBJ2-2; D gene ambiguous. The CDR3 extends over 14 amino acids. Trimming left V 5 bases short and J 5 bases short, with 12 bases between. The DNA for the CDR3 is TGTGCCAGCAGTCCCCACCCTAGGACCGGGGAGCTGTTTTTT. It codes for CASSPHPRTGELFF.

This chain joins TRBV11-2 and TRBJ2-5, with 11 positions matching TRBD2. The CDR3 covers 18 residues. The V and J ends lost 2 bases and 3 bases, in that order; junction bases with no gene match: 11. Germline V gene sequence: CDR1 SGHAT, CDR2 FQNNGV. For the CDR3, the DNA is TGTGCCAGCAGCTTATCACTTCGGACTAGCGGGCCCAAAGAGACCCAGTACTTC. As protein: CASSLSLRTSGPKETQYF.

This clonotype has only a few counts. The CDR3 region has the DNA TGTGCCAGCAGTTTCAGGACAGGGAAACTAGAGACCCAGTACTTC. It codes for CASSFRTGKLETQYF. The rearrangement links TRBV12-3 or TRBV12-4 to TRBJ2-5; the match to TRBD1 covers 8 bases. J lost 4 bases, V lost 3 bases, and 7 bases had no gene match. The CDR3 sequence is 15 residues long.

The chain joins TRBV7-4 to TRBJ2-7, with TRBD2 identical over 7 bases. V trimming: 4 bases; J trimming: 1 base; junction bases outside the gene matches: 34. This CDR3 has 24 residues. Germline V lookup: CDR1 SGHVT, CDR2 SQSDAQ. The CDR3 sequence: CASSYPLSGTTLPEQAQGSYEQYF. For the CDR3, the DNA is TGTGCCAGCAGCTACCCCCTTTCCGGGACTACCCTACCCGAGCAGGCCCAAGGTTCCTACGAGCAGTACTTC. Full variable domain (rest looked up from reference TRBV7-4 and TRBJ2-7): GAGVSQSPRYKVAKRGRDVALRCDSISGHVTLYWYRQTLGQGSEVLTYSQSDAQRDKSGRPSGRFSAERPERSVSTLKIQRTEQGDSAVYLCASSYPLSGTTLPEQAQGSYEQYFGPGTRLTVT.

The chain joins TRBV28 to TRBJ2-5; 14 positions agree with TRBD2. V lost 2 bases, J lost 1 base, and 3 bases stayed unmatched. There are 17 residues in the CDR3. Per germline, CDR1 MDHEN and CDR2 SYDVKM. Here the CDR3 reads CASSLRLAGGIQETQYF. The CDR3 nucleotides are TGTGCCAGCAGTTTACGACTAGCGGGGGGGATCCAAGAGACCCAGTACTTC. The full variable domain, with the rest looked up from reference TRBV28 and TRBJ2-5, is DVKVTQSSRYLVKRTGEKVFLECVQDMDHENMFWYRQDPGLGLRLIYFSYDVKMKEKGDIPEGYSVSREKKERFSLILESASTNQTSMYLCASSLRLAGGIQETQYFGPGTRLLVL.

This clonotype occurred a few times. This rearrangement joins TRBV27 to TRBJ2-1; D is uncertain. Trimming took off 7 bases at V and 0 bases at J, with 4 bases between the two ends. CDR1 and CDR2 from the germline V gene are MNHEY and SMNVEV (reference sequence). The CDR3 covers 12 residues. Here the CDR3 reads CASKSSYNEQFF. In nucleotides, the CDR3 is TGTGCCAGCAAGAGCTCCTACAATGAGCAGTTCTTC.

This clonotype was counted only a few times. The rearrangement joins TRBV29-1 to TRBJ2-7; tentative D call: TRBD1 (5 bases). This CDR3 region has 12 residues. The ends were cut back, 5 bases at V and 3 bases at J, with 11 bases in the middle. The germline V gene has CDR1 SQVTM and CDR2 ANQGSEA. CDR3 sequence: CSVRPQGYEQYF. The CDR3 bases are TGCAGCGTTCGACCCCAGGGCTACGAGCAGTACTTC.

The chain recombines TRBV18 with TRBJ1-5, with D perhaps TRBD1 (5 bases). The CDR3 loop spans 17 amino acids. V was trimmed by 0 bases and J by 0 bases, leaving 12 bases between them. CDR1 is KGHSH and CDR2 is LQKENI in the germline V gene. The CDR3 protein is CASSPPALRGSNQPQHF. For the CDR3, the DNA is TGTGCCAGCTCACCACCGGCCCTAAGGGGTAGCAATCAGCCCCAGCATTTT.

This clonotype was observed many times. The chain links TRBV5-1 to TRBJ1-1; 8 bases are a match to TRBD1. V lost 1 base and J lost 4; bases outside the gene matches: 3. Germline V lookup: CDR1 SGHRS, CDR2 YFSETQ. CDR3 length equals 14 residues. The CDR3 DNA follows: TGCGCCAGCAGCTTGCGCAGGGGGCTCACTGAAGCTTTCTTT. Amino acid sequence: CASSLRRGLTEAFF.

This chain links TRBV10-3 with TRBJ1-6; D call uncertain. The CDR3 runs to 11 residues. V dropped 8 bases and J dropped 6 bases, with 5 bases sitting between them. Germline CDR1 and CDR2: ENHRY and SYGVKD. In DNA, the CDR3 is TGTGCCATCGGCAGTAATTCACCCCTCCACTTT. This translates into CAIGSNSPLHF.

The chain joins TRBV28 to TRBJ1-3; a weak D match, TRBD1 (5 bases). This CDR3 comprises 12 residues. V was cut by 10 bases and J by 9 bases, with 16 bases left in between. CDR1 and CDR2 from the germline V gene are MDHEN and SYDVKM. CDR3 nucleotides: TGTGCCATCCTATCGCCGGGGGGCACCATATATTTT. Translation: CAILSPGGTIYF.